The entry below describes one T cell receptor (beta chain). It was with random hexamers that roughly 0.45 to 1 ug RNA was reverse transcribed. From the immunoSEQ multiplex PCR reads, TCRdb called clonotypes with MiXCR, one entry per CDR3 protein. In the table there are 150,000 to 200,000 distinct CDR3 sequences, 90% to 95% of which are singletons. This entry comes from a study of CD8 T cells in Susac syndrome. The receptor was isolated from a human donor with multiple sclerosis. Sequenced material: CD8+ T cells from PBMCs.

In DNA, the CDR3 is TGCAGCGTTGTGTGGCCTAACAATGAGCAGTTCTTC. Residues: CSVVWPNNEQFF. The J gene is TRBJ2-1, the V gene TRBV29-1; D not resolved. This CDR3 is 12 amino acids long. Trimming removed 4 bases at V and 5 bases at J, with 9 bases between. The V gene's germline CDR1 is SQVTM and CDR2 ANQGSEA.